The clone carrying this T cell receptor (beta chain) was recorded a few times. Its antigen is unknown. This sample stems from a study of cytomegalovirus exposure and HLA in healthy donors. Across the whole study: Around 89 million unique TCRs from HLA-typed donors made up an early data release. Study results and limitations: Per published reports, the classifier diagnosed cytomegalovirus status with high specificity and sensitivity. Judged likely to be a sequencing artifact was a cluster of highly shared sequence variants. A later analysis found that most CMV-associated TCR beta chains appeared HLA-restricted.

The CDR3 sequence is 15 residues long. V shed 2 bases and J 5 bases; nucleotides not matched to a gene: 3. Germline-derived CDR1 and CDR2 are MNHNY and SVGAGI (reference sequence). PCR amplification relied on 60 Vbeta primers (plus 13 Jbeta primers). Data came from immunoSEQ multiplex PCR; TCRdb stores just in-frame clones and leaves some out. The data contain 100,000 to 150,000 clones, less than 85% of them seen just once; the ten biggest clones take up around 2.1%. The specimen was PBMCs. The receptor was isolated from a woman aged 40 to 50 in good health and CMV-seropositive. The gene calls are TRBV6-6 and TRBJ2-1, with TRBD2 identical over 10 bases. The CDR3, as DNA: TGTGCCAGCAGTTACGGCACTAGCGGGGACAATGAGCAGTTCTTC. Protein sequence: CASSYGTSGDNEQFF.